Detailed here is one T cell receptor beta chain. This sample is part of a study of blood T cell repertoires in COVID-19. In the study overall: Sources were T cells, B-cell-depleted T cells, or PBMCs; the material itself was cDNA or gDNA.

The participants were between about 18 and 90 years old and came from under 25 US areas. In the original processing: Nucleated cell number was recorded as an estimate derived from reference gene primer amplification. Produced via immunoSEQ multiplex PCR; TCRdb's table is partial and in-frame only. That table supplies the V and J calls and clone size; D and trimming were determined from the DNA. The data hold around 300,000 clones, with over 75% observed a single time. Trimming took 6 bases from V and 5 from J; bases not matched to a gene: 15. This CDR3 is 17 amino acids long. Germline V gene data show CDR1 as MNHEY and CDR2 as SMNVEV (reference sequence).

The chain is built from TRBV27 and TRBJ2-5; 10 positions agree with TRBD1. Specimen: PBMCs or T cells enriched from blood (not recorded which). The sequence came from a woman aged 25-40 years who had recovered from COVID-19. CDR3 amino acids: CASRPFRGDRGTETQYF. DNA for the CDR3: TGTGCCAGCAGACCCTTCCGAGGGGACAGGGGAACGGAGACCCAGTACTTC.